The 13 T cell receptor beta chains listed next were all sequenced from one sample in a study of T cells after yellow fever vaccination. TCRdb re-called the 5' RACE reads through MiXCR, storing one row per CDR3 protein. Here the sample spans about 630,000 distinct CDR3 sequences, roughly an eighth being singletons. The sequences come from PBMCs, collected on the day of the yellow fever booster vaccination. The receptors come from a young man who received the YFV17D yellow fever vaccine.

The gene calls are TRBV20-1 and TRBJ2-5; 7 bases fit TRBD2. The CDR3 totals 16 residues. Germline values: CDR1 DFQATT, CDR2 SNEGSKA (reference sequence). J lost 4 bases, V lost 5 bases, and 16 bases had no gene match. This chain's CDR3 is CSAPAPGAGVRETQYF. CDR3 sequence (DNA): TGCAGTGCTCCCGCTCCTGGGGCGGGAGTTAGAGAGACCCAGTACTTC.

The V gene is TRBV6-5, the J gene TRBJ1-2; D possibly corresponds to TRBD1 (6 bases). The ends were cut back, 1 base at V and 8 bases at J, with 14 bases in the middle. CDR1 MNHEY and CDR2 SVGAGI come from the germline V gene. The CDR3 runs to 14 residues. The CDR3 region has the DNA TGTGCCAGCAGTTACTTGGAGGGGGTAGGCGGCTACACCTTC. Amino acid sequence: CASSYLEGVGGYTF.

The CDR3 reads CASSQHTGSAETQYF. CDR3 bases: TGCGCCAGCAGCCAACATACAGGGAGCGCGGAGACCCAGTACTTC. V and J are TRBV4-3 and TRBJ2-5; a possible D gene is TRBD1 (6 bases). This CDR3 comprises 15 residues. V gave up 2 bases and J gave up 5 bases, with 15 bases separating them. Per the germline V gene, CDR1 is LGHNA and CDR2 is YSLEER.

The V and J genes are TRBV4-3 and TRBJ1-1, with no clear D. Germline-derived CDR1 and CDR2 are LGHNA and YSLEER. There are 15 residues in the CDR3. The germline V and J ends were trimmed by 0 bases and 9 bases, with 17 bases remaining between them. CDR3 DNA sequence: TGCGCCAGCAGCCAAGATCTGGGAACGGGGTTTCAAGCTTTCTTT. Translating gives CASSQDLGTGFQAFF.

This clonotype was counted ten times or more. CDR3 coding DNA: TGTGCCACCAGCAGAGATAATAACAGGGGGCGTTATGAGCAGTTCTTC. Translated, it gives CATSRDNNRGRYEQFF. This chain joins TRBV15 and TRBJ2-1; TRBD1 matches 9 bases. V lost 0 bases, J lost 8 bases, and 8 bases stayed unmatched. CDR3 size: 16 residues. Germline values: CDR1 LNHNV, CDR2 YYDKDF (reference sequence).

The DNA of the CDR3 is TGTGCCAGCAGTAGGGGATTTTTAGGTGAGCAGTTCTTC. Amino acids: CASSRGFLGEQFF. This chain connects TRBV28 to TRBJ2-1; a weak D match, TRBD1 (5 bases). Per germline, CDR1 MDHEN and CDR2 SYDVKM. CDR3 size: 13 residues. Trimming took 5 bases from V and 9 from J, leaving 14 bases between them.

The rearrangement uses TRBV3-1 and TRBJ1-5, with D hard to call. The CDR3 loop spans 15 amino acids. Between the trimmed V and J ends, which lost 4 bases and 0 bases, there was a span of 10 bases. Germline assignment: CDR1 LGHDT and CDR2 YNNKEL (reference sequence). CDR3 region: CASSPSIYSNQPQHF. The CDR3, as DNA: TGTGCCAGCAGCCCAAGCATTTATAGCAATCAGCCCCAGCATTTT.

This chain connects TRBV20-1 to TRBJ2-5, with a tentative D call TRBD1 (5 bases). Trimming took 3 bases from V and 5 from J, leaving 28 bases between them. In germline, CDR1 is DFQATT, CDR2 SNEGSKA (reference sequence). The CDR3 runs to 18 residues. CDR3 in amino acids: CSASERQLTVKGPETQYF. The CDR3 DNA reads TGCAGTGCTAGCGAGAGGCAATTGACAGTAAAGGGGCCGGAGACCCAGTACTTC.

The V and J genes are TRBV7-9 and TRBJ1-1, with D hard to call. CDR1 SEHNR and CDR2 FQNEAQ come from the germline V gene (reference sequence). This CDR3 is built from 15 residues. The V gene lost 1 base and the J gene lost 1 base, with 10 bases spanning the gap. The DNA of the CDR3 is TGTGCCAGCAGCTTAGTGGACGGACCGAACACTGAAGCTTTCTTT. This codes for CASSLVDGPNTEAFF.

This clonotype was seen more than once but under ten times. The chain links TRBV11-3 to TRBJ2-2, with D perhaps matching TRBD2 (6 bases). This CDR3 is 12 amino acids long. The V gene lost 5 bases and the J gene lost 5 bases, with 6 bases spanning the gap. The germline CDR1 and CDR2 sequences are SGHNT and YENEEA. The CDR3 here is CASSGLTGELFF. The CDR3 DNA is TGTGCCAGCAGCGGACTAACCGGGGAGCTGTTTTTT.

The V call is TRBV12-3 or TRBV12-4, the J call TRBJ2-3, with D possibly being TRBD2 (5 bases). The CDR3 covers 14 residues. V was trimmed by 1 base and J by 8 bases, leaving 13 bases between them. DNA of the CDR3: TGTGCCAGCAGTTTAGTGCCCCCCCGGGGTACGCAGTATTTT. It translates to CASSLVPPRGTQYF.

This clonotype came up a few times. The V call is TRBV30, the J call TRBJ2-3, with D perhaps matching TRBD2 (6 bases). Trimming pared 2 bases from V and 0 bases from J, leaving 15 bases between. Germline assignment: CDR1 GTSNPN and CDR2 SVGIG (reference sequence). The CDR3 runs to 16 residues. Here the CDR3 reads CAWSHPASGSTDTQYF. CDR3 DNA: TGTGCCTGGAGTCACCCAGCGAGCGGGAGCACAGATACGCAGTATTTT.

The chain uses TRBV4-2 and TRBJ2-1; weak D call: TRBD2 (5 bases). Per the germline V gene, CDR1 is LGHNA and CDR2 is YNFKEQ. This CDR3 comprises 15 residues. The V end lost 1 base, the J end lost 2 bases, and 9 bases lay between the germline ends. The CDR3 coding sequence is TGTGCCAGCAGCCAAGCAGCGGACCCCTACAATGAGCAGTTCTTC. It is translated as CASSQAADPYNEQFF.